These 7 T cell receptor beta chains share one sample of origin, sequenced in a study of shared clonotypes between healthy human individuals. TCRdb keeps only in-frame clones here, not all; method: immunoSEQ multiplex PCR. The sample records 2 million to 2.5 million clones, just under 95% being singletons. Sequencing was done on a sample of naive CD4+ T cells from PBMCs. Documented subset: CD45RA+ positively selected. All receptors come from a man between 18 and 29 years old in good health. Some clones in this sample may be carry-over from other donors' samples.

This chain connects TRBV28 to TRBJ2-7; TRBD1 matches 7 bases. Unmatched junction bases numbered 5, after V lost 0 bases and J lost 0 bases. Germline V lookup: CDR1 MDHEN, CDR2 SYDVKM. The CDR3 length is 16 residues. CDR3 protein: CASSLWGTESSYEQYF. The CDR3 DNA is TGTGCCAGCAGTTTATGGGGGACAGAAAGCTCCTACGAGCAGTACTTC.

The chain couples TRBV2 to TRBJ2-7, with 10 bases that match TRBD1. J was trimmed by 6 bases and V by 6 bases; bases with no gene match: 5. The germline gives CDR1 SNHLY, CDR2 FYNNEI. The length of the CDR3 is 13 residues. The CDR3 here is CASSGQGEGEQYF. Written as DNA, the CDR3 is TGTGCCAGCAGCGGACAGGGGGAAGGCGAGCAGTACTTC.

The J gene is TRBJ2-1, the V gene TRBV28; TRBD2 agrees at 11 bases. Trimming took 2 bases from V and 7 from J; bases not matched to a gene: 7. The CDR3 consists of 16 residues. Germline CDR1 reads MDHEN; CDR2 reads SYDVKM. The CDR3 sequence is CASSLILAGGGNEQFF. CDR3 bases: TGTGCCAGCAGTTTAATCCTAGCGGGAGGAGGGAATGAGCAGTTCTTC. Full variable domain (outside the CDR3, taken from reference TRBV28 and TRBJ2-1): DVKVTQSSRYLVKRTGEKVFLECVQDMDHENMFWYRQDPGLGLRLIYFSYDVKMKEKGDIPEGYSVSREKKERFSLILESASTNQTSMYLCASSLILAGGGNEQFFGPGTRLTVL.

This rearrangement joins TRBV28 to TRBJ1-2; D unresolved. The CDR3 length is 14 residues. Trimming shortened V by 5 bases and J by 4 bases, and 14 bases separated the two germline ends. CDR1 MDHEN and CDR2 SYDVKM come from the germline V gene. The CDR3 coding sequence is TGTGCCAGCAGTCCAGGCCAACGGGGCTATGGCTACACCTTC. It codes for CASSPGQRGYGYTF.

The J gene is TRBJ1-4, the V gene TRBV5-1, with TRBD1 matching 7 bases. Per the germline V gene, CDR1 is SGHRS and CDR2 is YFSETQ. The CDR3 is made up of 14 amino acids. Trimming removed 0 bases from V and 8 bases from J; junction bases left unmatched: 4. CDR3 nucleotides: TGCGCCAGCAGCTTGGCAGGGGGTAGGGAAAAACTGTTTTTT. Protein: CASSLAGGREKLFF. Variable domain in full (rest from reference TRBV5-1 and TRBJ1-4): KAGVTQTPRYLIKTRGQQVTLSCSPISGHRSVSWYQQTPGQGLQFLFEYFSETQRNKGNFPGRFSGRQFSNSRSEMNVSTLELGDSALYLCASSLAGGREKLFFGSGTQLSVL.

This clone came up once. The chain employs TRBV11-2 and TRBJ2-5, with 9 bases that match TRBD2. V lost 2 bases, J lost 0 bases, and 1 base stayed unmatched. The length of the CDR3 is 15 residues. Germline lookup yields CDR1 SGHAT and CDR2 FQNNGV. CDR3 residues: CASSLPSGDQETQYF. CDR3 nucleotide sequence: TGTGCCAGCAGCTTACCTAGCGGGGACCAAGAGACCCAGTACTTC.

V is TRBV5-8 and J is TRBJ1-3; D remains unclear. Germline-derived CDR1 and CDR2 are SGHTS and YDEGEE. The CDR3 length is 15 residues. Trimming shortened V by 2 bases and J by 1 base, and 10 bases separated the two germline ends. This CDR3 reads CASSFIWGSGNTIYF. The CDR3 nucleotides are TGTGCCAGCAGCTTCATTTGGGGATCTGGAAACACCATATATTTT. The full variable domain, completed using reference TRBV5-8 and TRBJ1-3, is EAGVTQSPTHLIKTRGQQATLRCSPISGHTSVYWYQQALGLGLQFLLWYDEGEERNRGNFPPRFSGRQFPNYSSELNVNALELEDSALYLCASSFIWGSGNTIYFGEGSWLTVV.